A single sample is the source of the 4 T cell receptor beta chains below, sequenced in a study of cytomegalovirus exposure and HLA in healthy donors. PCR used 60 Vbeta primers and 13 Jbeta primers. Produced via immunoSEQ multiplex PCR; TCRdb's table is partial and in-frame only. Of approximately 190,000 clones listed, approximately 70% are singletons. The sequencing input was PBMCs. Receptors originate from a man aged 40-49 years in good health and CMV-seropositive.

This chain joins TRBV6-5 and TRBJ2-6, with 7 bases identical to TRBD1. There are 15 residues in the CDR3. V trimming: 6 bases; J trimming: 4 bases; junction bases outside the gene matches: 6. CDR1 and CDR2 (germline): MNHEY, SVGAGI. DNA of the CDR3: TGTGCCAGCAGCCTAACAGGGGCAGGGGCCAACGTCCTGACTTTC. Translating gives CASSLTGAGANVLTF.

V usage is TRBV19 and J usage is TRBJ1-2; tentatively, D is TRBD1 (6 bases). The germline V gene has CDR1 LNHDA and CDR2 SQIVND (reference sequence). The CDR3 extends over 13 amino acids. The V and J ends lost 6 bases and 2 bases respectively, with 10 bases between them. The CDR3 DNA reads TGTGCCAGTAGCGATACAGGGAACTATGGCTACACCTTC. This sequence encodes CASSDTGNYGYTF.

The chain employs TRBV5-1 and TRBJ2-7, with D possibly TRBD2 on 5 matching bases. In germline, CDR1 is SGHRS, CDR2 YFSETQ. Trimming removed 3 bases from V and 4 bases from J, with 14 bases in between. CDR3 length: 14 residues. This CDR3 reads CASSWDAGGYEQYF. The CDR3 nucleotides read TGCGCCAGCAGCTGGGATGCGGGCGGGTACGAGCAGTACTTC.

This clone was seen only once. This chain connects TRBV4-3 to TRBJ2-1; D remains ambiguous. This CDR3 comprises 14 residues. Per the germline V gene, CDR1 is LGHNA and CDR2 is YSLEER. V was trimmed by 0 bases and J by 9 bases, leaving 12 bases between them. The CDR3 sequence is CASSQDWADGEQFF. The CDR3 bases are TGCGCCAGCAGCCAAGATTGGGCAGACGGTGAGCAGTTCTTC.